These T cell receptor beta chains were read from a single sample in a study of blood T cell repertoires in COVID-19. Here immunoSEQ multiplex PCR was the method, and the copy in TCRdb shows in-frame clones only, minus some. The sample yields 250,000 to 300,000 clones, under 90% seen once. Input material: PBMCs or T cells enriched from blood (not recorded which). The receptor source for this set is a man aged 18 to 30 who had recovered from COVID-19. CDR3s include the opening cysteine and the closing phenylalanine or tryptophan. D genes are given only for firm matches. Size values are once, few and many counts, or a class for expanded clones, and some rows have none.

V gene,J gene,clone size,D gene,CDR3 DNA,CDR3 protein
TRBV10-3,TRBJ1-3,-,-,TGTGCCATCAGTGAGTCGGACCAGGGGAACGGAAACACCATATATTTT,CAISESDQGNGNTIYF
TRBV29-1,TRBJ2-7,-,TRBD1,TGCAGCGTGGGACAGGGGATAATGTACGAGCAGTACTTC,CSVGQGIMYEQYF
TRBV7-9,TRBJ2-5,-,TRBD2,TGTGCCAGCAGCCAAAGCGGGGCTCAAGAGACCCAGTACTTC,CASSQSGAQETQYF
TRBV10-3,TRBJ1-3,-,-,TGTGCCATCAGTGACAGTTCTGGAAACACCATATATTTT,CAISDSSGNTIYF
TRBV30,TRBJ2-7,-,-,TGTGCCTGGAGTGTACGCGGCTACGAGCAGTACTTC,CAWSVRGYEQYF
TRBV10-3,TRBJ2-7,-,-,TGTGCCATCAGTATAACCGGGACTGGACTACGAGAGCAGTACTTC,CAISITGTGLREQYF
TRBV5-6,TRBJ2-7,-,-,TGTGCCAGCAGCCCGACAGGGACTCACTACGAGCAGTACTTC,CASSPTGTHYEQYF
TRBV9,TRBJ2-7,few,TRBD1,TGTGCCAGCAGCGTAGGCCCCACCACAGGGGACCTCACCGAGCAGTACTTC,CASSVGPTTGDLTEQYF
TRBV7-3,TRBJ2-1,-,TRBD1,TGTGCCAGCAGCGCTACGGGACAGGGGGCGCACAATGAGCAGTTCTTC,CASSATGQGAHNEQFF
TRBV6-6,TRBJ1-4,once,-,TGTGCCAGCAGTCTCCTTCAGGCAACTAATGAAAAACTGTTTTTT,CASSLLQATNEKLFF
TRBV6-5,TRBJ2-7,-,-,TGTGCCAGCGGCTCTTCCTACGAGCAGTACTTC,CASGSSYEQYF
TRBV3-1/TRBV3-2,TRBJ1-2,few,-,TGTGCCAGCAGCCCCATTCCAGGGGCAGCTAACTATGGCTACACCTTC,CASSPIPGAANYGYTF
TRBV5-4,TRBJ2-5,-,TRBD2,TGTGCCAGCAGCCAACTAGCGGGGTCCCCGGGGACCCAGTACTTC,CASSQLAGSPGTQYF
TRBV28,TRBJ2-1,few,TRBD1,TGTGCCAGCAGCCGGGACAGACCTGCGGATGAGCAGTTCTTC,CASSRDRPADEQFF
TRBV5-1,TRBJ1-3,-,-,TGCGCCAGCAGCCGGGATACAGATTCTGGAAACACCATATATTTT,CASSRDTDSGNTIYF
TRBV25-1,TRBJ1-1,once,-,TGTGCCAGCAGTGAGCAGGGGAAAGTCGGCACTGAAGCTTTCTTT,CASSEQGKVGTEAFF
TRBV19,TRBJ2-3,-,TRBD2,TGTGCCAGTAAGGTAGCGGGGAACACAGATACGCAGTATTTT,CASKVAGNTDTQYF
TRBV5-1,TRBJ1-6,-,-,TGCGCCAGCAGCTCCCTAACAGGCAGGGGCAATTCACCCCTCCACTTT,CASSSLTGRGNSPLHF
TRBV7-9,TRBJ1-1,once,TRBD1,TGTGCCAGCAGCTTGGGACAGGGTTGGACTGAAGCTTTCTTT,CASSLGQGWTEAFF
TRBV10-2,TRBJ1-2,-,TRBD1,TGCGCCAGCAGTGAACAGGGGGCGAAAAACTATGGCTACACCTTC,CASSEQGAKNYGYTF
TRBV3-1/TRBV3-2,TRBJ2-7,-,TRBD1,TGTGCCAGCAGCCAAATGGACAGGGCGCAGTACTTC,CASSQMDRAQYF
TRBV10-1,TRBJ1-1,-,TRBD1,TGCGCCAGCAGCCCAGGGGGCTACACTGAAGCTTTCTTT,CASSPGGYTEAFF
TRBV10-3,TRBJ1-5,-,-,TGCGCCATCAGTAAGGAGGATCAGCCCCAGCATTTT,CAISKEDQPQHF
TRBV5-1,TRBJ1-4,few,-,TGCGCCAGCAGCGAGTCCAATGAAAAACTGTTTTTT,CASSESNEKLFF
TRBV6-5,TRBJ2-7,-,TRBD1,TGTGCCAGCAGTTTAGTGGGACAGGGCCTGTACGAGCAGTACTTC,CASSLVGQGLYEQYF
TRBV10-3,TRBJ2-1,-,TRBD2,TGTGCCATCAGTGATCTAGCGGGGGGCCCTTACAATGAGCAGTTCTTC,CAISDLAGGPYNEQFF
TRBV5-1,TRBJ2-7,-,TRBD2,TGCGCCAGCAGCTTGGGCCTAGCGGGCGAGCAGTACTTC,CASSLGLAGEQYF
TRBV9,TRBJ2-2,-,TRBD2,TGTGCCAGCAGCGTTTCCGTCGGACTAGCGGGAGTGGGGACCGGGGAGCTGTTTTTT,CASSVSVGLAGVGTGELFF
TRBV13,TRBJ2-3,-,-,TGTGCCAGCAGCTTGGGACTTCGCACAGATACGCAGTATTTT,CASSLGLRTDTQYF
TRBV4-1,TRBJ1-5,-,TRBD1,TGCGCCAGCAGCCAAGAGGGCAGGGGGCGTTTGCAGCCCCAGCATTTT,CASSQEGRGRLQPQHF
TRBV15,TRBJ2-5,few,TRBD1,TGTGCCACCAGCAGGGAACCGACAGGGGAAGAGACCCAGTACTTC,CATSREPTGEETQYF